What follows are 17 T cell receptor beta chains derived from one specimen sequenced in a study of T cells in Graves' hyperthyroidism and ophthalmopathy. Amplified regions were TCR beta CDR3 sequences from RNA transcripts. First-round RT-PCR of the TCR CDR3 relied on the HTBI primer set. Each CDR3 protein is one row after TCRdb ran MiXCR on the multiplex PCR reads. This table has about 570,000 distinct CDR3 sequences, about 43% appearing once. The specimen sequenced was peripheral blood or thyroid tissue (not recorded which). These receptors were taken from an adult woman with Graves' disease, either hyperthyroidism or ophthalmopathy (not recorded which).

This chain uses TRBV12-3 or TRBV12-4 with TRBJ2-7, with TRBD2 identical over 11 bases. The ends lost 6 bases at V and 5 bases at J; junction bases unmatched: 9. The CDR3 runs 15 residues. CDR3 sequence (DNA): TGTGCCAGCAGCCTGGCACTAGCGGGGGTTAACGAGCAGTACTTC. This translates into CASSLALAGVNEQYF.

Here the CDR3 reads CASTLVEGTSREQYF. The CDR3 DNA reads as TGTGCCAGCACCCTGGTTGAGGGCACGTCTAGAGAGCAGTACTTC. The chain carries TRBV28 and TRBJ2-7; tentative D call: TRBD2 (5 bases). CDR3 length equals 15 residues. V shed 7 bases and J shed 7 bases, with 23 bases lying between them. Germline V CDR1 and CDR2: MDHEN, SYDVKM.

CDR3 bases: TGTGCCACCAGTGTCGGACAGTTAGAGACCCAGTACTTC. It translates to CATSVGQLETQYF. The V and J genes are TRBV24-1 and TRBJ2-5; maybe TRBD1 (6 bases). With 5 bases removed from V and 4 bases from J, the gap between germline ends came to 10 bases. The CDR3 is 13 residues long. Germline-derived CDR1 and CDR2 are KGHDR and SFDVKD.

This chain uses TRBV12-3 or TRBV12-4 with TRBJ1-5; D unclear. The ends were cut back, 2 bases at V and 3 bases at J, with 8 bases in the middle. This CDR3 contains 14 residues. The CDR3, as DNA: TGTGCCAGCAGTTTATGGGGTAACAATCAGCCCCAGCATTTT. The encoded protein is CASSLWGNNQPQHF.

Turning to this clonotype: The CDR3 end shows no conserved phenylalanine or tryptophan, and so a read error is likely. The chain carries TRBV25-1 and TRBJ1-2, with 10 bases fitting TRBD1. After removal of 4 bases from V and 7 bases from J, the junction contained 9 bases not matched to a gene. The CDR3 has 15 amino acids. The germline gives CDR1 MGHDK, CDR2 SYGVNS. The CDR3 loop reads CASSASGTGVFGYTS. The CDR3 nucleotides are TGTGCCAGCAGTGCCTCCGGGACAGGGGTTTTTGGCTACACCTCC.

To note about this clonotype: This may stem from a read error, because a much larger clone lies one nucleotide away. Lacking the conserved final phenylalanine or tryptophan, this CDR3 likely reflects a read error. The CDR3, as DNA: TGTGCCAGCAGTTTAACCAGGGGAACCATAGGAAGGCGGGTGTACGAGCAGTACCTC. It translates to CASSLTRGTIGRRVYEQYL. The chain carries TRBV12-3 or TRBV12-4 and TRBJ2-7; D may be TRBD1 (6 bases). The CDR3 loop spans 19 amino acids. The ends were cut back, 2 bases at V and 4 bases at J, with 27 bases in the middle.

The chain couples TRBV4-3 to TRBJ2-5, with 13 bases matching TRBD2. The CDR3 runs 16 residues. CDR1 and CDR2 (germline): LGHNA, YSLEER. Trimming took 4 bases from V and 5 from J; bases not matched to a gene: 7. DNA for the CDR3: TGCGCCAGCAGCCCCTGGACTAGCGGGGGCGGCGAGACCCAGTACTTC. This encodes CASSPWTSGGGETQYF.

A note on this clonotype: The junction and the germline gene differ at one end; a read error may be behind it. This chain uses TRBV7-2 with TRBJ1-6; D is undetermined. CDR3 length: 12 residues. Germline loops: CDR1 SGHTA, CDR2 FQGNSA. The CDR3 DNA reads TGTGCCAGCAGTCTCGGGGATTCACCCCCCCACTTT. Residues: CASSLGDSPPHF.

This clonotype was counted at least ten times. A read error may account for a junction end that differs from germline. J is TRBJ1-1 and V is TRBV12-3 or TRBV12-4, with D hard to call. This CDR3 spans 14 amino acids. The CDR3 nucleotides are TGCGCCAGCAGCTTGGCGGGAGGTGGGACTGAAGCTTTCTTT. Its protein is CASSLAGGGTEAFF.

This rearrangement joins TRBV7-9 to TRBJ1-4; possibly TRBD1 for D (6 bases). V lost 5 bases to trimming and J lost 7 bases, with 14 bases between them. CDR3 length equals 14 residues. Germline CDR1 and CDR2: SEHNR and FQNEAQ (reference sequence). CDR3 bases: TGTGCCAGCAGCACTTTGGGGGGGCCTGAAAAACTGTTTTTT. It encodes CASSTLGGPEKLFF.

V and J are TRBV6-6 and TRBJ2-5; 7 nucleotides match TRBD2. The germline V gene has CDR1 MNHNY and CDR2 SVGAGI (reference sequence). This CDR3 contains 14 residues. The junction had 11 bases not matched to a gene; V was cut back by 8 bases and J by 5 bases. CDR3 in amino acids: CASSPVTGGETQYF. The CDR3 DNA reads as TGTGCCAGCTCACCCGTGACGGGGGGTGAGACCCAGTACTTC.

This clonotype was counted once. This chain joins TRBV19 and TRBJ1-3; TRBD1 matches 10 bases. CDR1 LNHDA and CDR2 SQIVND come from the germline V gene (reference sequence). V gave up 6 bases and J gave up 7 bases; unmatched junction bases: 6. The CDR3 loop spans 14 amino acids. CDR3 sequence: CASRKPGQGNTIYF. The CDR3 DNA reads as TGTGCCAGTAGAAAACCGGGACAGGGGAACACCATATATTTT. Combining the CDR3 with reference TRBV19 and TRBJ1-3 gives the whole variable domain DGGITQSPKYLFRKEGQNVTLSCEQNLNHDAMYWYRQDPGQGLRLIYYSQIVNDFQKGDIAEGYSVSREKKESFPLTVTSAQKNPTAFYLCASRKPGQGNTIYFGEGSWLTVV.

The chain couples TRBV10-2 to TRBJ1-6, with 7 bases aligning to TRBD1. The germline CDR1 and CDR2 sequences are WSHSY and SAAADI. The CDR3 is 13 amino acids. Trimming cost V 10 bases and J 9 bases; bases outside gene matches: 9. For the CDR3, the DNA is TGCGCCACCACCGGGACAGACTCTTCACCCCTCCACTTT. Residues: CATTGTDSSPLHF.

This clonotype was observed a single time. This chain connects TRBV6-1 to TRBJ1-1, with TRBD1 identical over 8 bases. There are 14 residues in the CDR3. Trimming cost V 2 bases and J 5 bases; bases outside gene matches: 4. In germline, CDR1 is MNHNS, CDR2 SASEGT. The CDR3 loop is CASSEQGASTEAFF. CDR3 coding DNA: TGTGCCAGCAGTGAACAGGGGGCTTCTACTGAAGCTTTCTTT.

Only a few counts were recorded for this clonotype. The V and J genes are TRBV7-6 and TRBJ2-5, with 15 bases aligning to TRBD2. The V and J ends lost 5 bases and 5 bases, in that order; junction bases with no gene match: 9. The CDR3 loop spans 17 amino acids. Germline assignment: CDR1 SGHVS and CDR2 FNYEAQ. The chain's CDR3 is CASSPWTSGRAEETQYF. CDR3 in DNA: TGTGCCAGCAGCCCTTGGACTAGCGGGAGGGCCGAGGAGACCCAGTACTTC. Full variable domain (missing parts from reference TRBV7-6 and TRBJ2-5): GAGVSQSPRYKVTKRGQDVALRCDPISGHVSLYWYRQALGQGPEFLTYFNYEAQQDKSGLPNDRFSAERPEGSISTLTIQRTEQRDSAMYRCASSPWTSGRAEETQYFGPGTRLLVL.

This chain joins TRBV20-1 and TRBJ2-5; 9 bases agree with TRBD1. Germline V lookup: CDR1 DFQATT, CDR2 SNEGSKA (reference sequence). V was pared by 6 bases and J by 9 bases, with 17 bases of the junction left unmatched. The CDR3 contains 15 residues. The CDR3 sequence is CSASQGAESNQPQYF. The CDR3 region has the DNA TGCAGTGCCTCACAGGGGGCGGAGAGCAATCAGCCCCAGTACTTC.

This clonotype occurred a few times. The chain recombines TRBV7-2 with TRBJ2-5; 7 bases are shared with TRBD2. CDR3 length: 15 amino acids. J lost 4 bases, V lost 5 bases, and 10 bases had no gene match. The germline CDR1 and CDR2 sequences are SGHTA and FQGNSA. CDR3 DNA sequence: TGTGCCAGCAGCGGGCGGGGAGGGCGTGTAGAGACCCAGTACTTC. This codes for CASSGRGGRVETQYF.